This T cell receptor beta chain was sequenced for a study of naive and memory T cell subsets (dated by TCRdb to the late 2010s). Regarding the study in general: Sorted naive and memory T cell subsets from peripheral blood were analyzed in the study using a UMI-based, open-source pipeline for TCR alpha and beta sequencing. IgG serology results and the functional CMV T cell responses were in complete agreement. RNA was DNase-treated and reverse transcribed with TCR constant-region primers, mostly using SuperScript III. General findings and caveats noted by the study authors: RNA-based TCR counts may be influenced by expression changes linked to T cell activation and differentiation. Gini index rose and Shannon and inverse Simpson diversity fell from naive through CM, EM and EMRA in both CD4 and CD8 cells. Once error correction was done, more than 90% of naive TCR sequences showed up just once, which made the naive abundance distributions much steeper than those of the memory subsets. The repertoire findings for the naive and memory subsets could not be validated, as no ground truth was available. A power law was followed by TCR abundance, with an exponent that differed between naive and memory subsets but was consistent across the three individuals. A clonotype was defined as a single alpha or beta chain sequence rather than as a paired alpha/beta receptor.

Libraries were constructed by UMI-ligation and nested PCR. An equimolar mix of two oligonucleotides covering both TRBC1 and TRBC2 was used as the beta constant-region primer. A single-stranded oligonucleotide bearing the SP2 primer plus a 12-nucleotide UMI was ligated onto the 3' end of the cDNA by T4 RNA ligase 1. The ligated cDNA went through four rounds of PCR with nested alpha and beta constant-region primers together with the SP2 primer. Incubation of the ligation reaction was carried out at 16 degrees C for about 20-24 hours. To avoid over-amplification, PCR2 was usually performed as a SYBR Green qPCR and halted once a predetermined threshold was reached. Agencourt AMPure XP magnetic beads were used for all purifications after the first. Libraries were quantified by Qubit and checked on a TapeStation, where a main peak was expected near 650 bp. Sequencing of the pooled libraries was done on an Illumina MiSeq using v2 2x251 paired-end kits, which typically yielded about 1-2 million reads per sample. Each sample was pooled at about 4 nM, and roughly 5-7% PhiX was included to help cluster recognition. The authors' analysis ran thus. Decombinator assigned V and J genes to Demultiplexor-processed FASTQ reads by tag matching, allowing a single base-pair mismatch. By using UMIs, Collapsinator corrected both sequencing errors and the frequency errors caused by PCR heterogeneity. CDR3Translator translated TCRs and extracted CDR3s from the conserved cysteine to the FGXG phenylalanine, flagging non-productive sequences. Gini, Shannon entropy and inverse Simpson indices were calculated on repertoires subsampled to equal numbers of UMI-defined TCRs. Power-law fits to clonotype abundance distributions were performed by maximum likelihood within the linear range. When run on a single naive CD8 sample, MIGEC and the pipeline yielded similar UMI counts, similar unique TCR numbers and similar clonal distributions. A set of some 7,000 CMV-associated CDR3 sequences, compiled from VDJdb and a published dataset, was used to search the repertoires. The public reads were reprocessed in TCRdb via fastp at Q25 and MiXCR, keeping in-frame beta chains. Each entry merges the rows of one CDR3 protein and shows their most common DNA and genes. TCRdb, not the authors, supplied the V and J calls. The sample table shows roughly 91,000 distinct CDR3 sequences, and roughly 13% are seen once. The top ten constitute approximately 0.93% of the sample.

V is pruned by 4 bases and J by 2 bases, leaving 9 bases of the junction without a gene match. Inclusive of the bounding cysteine and phenylalanine, the CDR3 is 16 residues long. Of the read, only the CDR3 DNA is kept; its 48 bases are in frame from base 1. The germline V gene specifies ENHRY as CDR1 and SYGVKD as CDR2. Only a few counts were recorded for this clonotype. Its recognized antigen is unknown. It has no much larger one-base neighbor in the sample; base qualities were not kept. From the second PCR step onward, the TCR alpha chain libraries and the TCR beta chain libraries were amplified separately. CMV status of each donor was established by measuring IFNgamma production from CD4+ T cells after fresh PBMCs were stimulated overnight with CMV viral lysate. CD4 T cells were positively selected with Miltenyi beads, followed by positive selection of CD8 T cells from the CD4-negative fraction. Cells stained for CD3, CD4, CD8, CD45RA, CD27 and a live/dead dye were sorted on a BD Aria II into four subsets by CD45RA and CD27. Three healthy volunteers provided blood, and each donor's sample was split into CD4 and CD8 T cells and then further divided into four differentiation subsets. Roughly 130 ml of peripheral blood was collected from each donor, and PBMC were isolated by Ficoll-Paque PLUS density-gradient centrifugation. Sorted cells were lysed in RLT buffer, and RNA was extracted with a Qiagen RNeasy kit and stored at -80°C.

The sequence links TRBV10-3 to TRBJ2-3, with 7 bases in between that match TRBD2. The sequenced sample consisted of central memory CD4+ T cells from blood. The sample's cell subset or site label, in plain terms: central memory, CD45RA- CD27+. This clonotype was sampled from a human donor in good health. The CDR3 protein: CAISVSTSRFTDTQYF. The nucleotide sequence is given as TGTGCCATCAGTGTTTCGACTAGCCGATTCACAGATACGCAGTATTTT.